Here is one T cell receptor (beta chain) with its context. Its matching antigen is unknown. These data are taken from a study of yellow fever vaccine responses in identical twins. Study-wide points: Twins' vaccine T cell responses were reported to seem partly convergent and partly personalized.

TCRdb called the RT-PCR reads again in MiXCR, with one record for every CDR3 protein. This sample yields 20,000 to 25,000 distinct CDR3 sequences, of which more than 60% are seen a single time; more than 4.5% belongs to the top ten. The starting material was T cells from blood (PBMCs), unsorted or a sorted subset (not recorded which), obtained before or after yellow fever vaccination (not recorded which). This TCR was sampled from a woman younger than 35 who received the yellow fever vaccine.

The CDR3 protein is CASSETLLVSPLHF. The CDR3 DNA follows: TGTGCCAGCAGTGAGACGCTACTCGTCTCACCCCTCCACTTT. V gene TRBV6-1 combines with J gene TRBJ1-6; no clear D gene. V was trimmed by 3 bases and J by 10 bases, leaving 13 bases between them. CDR3 length: 14 residues. Germline CDR1 reads MNHNS; CDR2 reads SASEGT.